Listed below are T cell receptor beta chains from one sample, sequenced in a study of CD8 T cells in Susac syndrome. TCRdb recomputed calls from the immunoSEQ multiplex PCR reads with MiXCR, one row per CDR3 protein. Of roughly 180,000 distinct CDR3 sequences listed, around 94% are singletons. The sequenced sample consisted of CD4+ T cells from PBMCs. The origin of the receptors is a human donor with Susac syndrome. CDR3s leave out the opening cysteine and the closing phenylalanine or tryptophan.

V gene: TRBV7-9; CDR3 protein: ASSFEEKLF
V gene: TRBV7-2; CDR3 protein: ASSFSGAYMNTEAF
V gene: TRBV15; CDR3 protein: ATSRERLDFSYNEQF
V gene: TRBV7-2; CDR3 protein: ASSRATGGAYEQY
V gene: TRBV20-1; CDR3 protein: SARDVIARVNEQF
V gene: TRBV25-1; CDR3 protein: ASSEGRSPLH
V gene: TRBV7-9; CDR3 protein: ASSLRSTNTEAF
V gene: TRBV18; CDR3 protein: ASSPRPEHPSTDTQY
V gene: TRBV30; CDR3 protein: AWSKGLQETQY
V gene: TRBV20-1; CDR3 protein: SAPNRLNTEAF
V gene: TRBV19; CDR3 protein: ASSDSANSGNTIY
V gene: TRBV2; CDR3 protein: ASRFSRAGSYEQY
V gene: TRBV28; CDR3 protein: ASIERGSSYEQY
V gene: TRBV27; CDR3 protein: ATRTSGRLDTQY
V gene: TRBV9; CDR3 protein: ASSARGGWELF
V gene: TRBV20-1; CDR3 protein: SARRRNQPQH
V gene: TRBV18; CDR3 protein: ASSPPEGLKTQY
V gene: TRBV6-5; CDR3 protein: ASSYKGDYGYT
V gene: TRBV20-1; CDR3 protein: SARSSGITDTQY
V gene: TRBV16; CDR3 protein: ASSRGTGREGYT
V gene: TRBV11-1; CDR3 protein: ASSPLRGGNYGYT
V gene: TRBV10-3; CDR3 protein: AISGRWKTDTQY
V gene: TRBV15; CDR3 protein: ATSRWRDVIYGYT
V gene: TRBV4-3; CDR3 protein: ASSQGVGEIYEQY
V gene: TRBV20-1; CDR3 protein: SASEAGASAAGELF
V gene: TRBV3-1; CDR3 protein: ASSRQGDNNEQF
V gene: TRBV20-1; CDR3 protein: SARQGGDNEQF
V gene: TRBV20-1; CDR3 protein: SARGLAGGQDEQY
V gene: TRBV13; CDR3 protein: ASSLSRGRQARYTGELF
V gene: TRBV28; CDR3 protein: AIVKLGTSYEQY
V gene: TRBV5-4; CDR3 protein: ASSNPQETQY
V gene: TRBV12-3/TRBV12-4; CDR3 protein: ASSFKGTTQSGYT
V gene: TRBV5-1; CDR3 protein: ASSIAATGNTGELF
V gene: TRBV28; CDR3 protein: ASQQGNEKLF
V gene: TRBV4-1; CDR3 protein: ASSQDRTGVGSNQPQH
V gene: TRBV7-2; CDR3 protein: ASRVDSTNYNEQF
V gene: TRBV12-3/TRBV12-4; CDR3 protein: ASSSSTGAYEQF
V gene: TRBV7-9; CDR3 protein: ASSLASGEQY
V gene: TRBV6-4; CDR3 protein: ASSNRGTGELF
V gene: TRBV19; CDR3 protein: ASSIEVGNQPQH
V gene: TRBV15; CDR3 protein: ATSRELGGGGNTIY
V gene: TRBV18; CDR3 protein: ASSPRLAEKGDTQY
V gene: TRBV4-3; CDR3 protein: ASSRAYRSYEQY
V gene: TRBV7-3; CDR3 protein: ASSYRRGNEQF
V gene: TRBV20-1; CDR3 protein: SAPPTSGSSTDTQY
V gene: TRBV15; CDR3 protein: ATSRDQTAQETQY
V gene: TRBV19; CDR3 protein: ASSADRGSSSPLH
V gene: TRBV21-1; CDR3 protein: ASSKGWIFGLLAGDRGNEQF
V gene: TRBV3-1; CDR3 protein: ASSQIRGTDNSPLH
V gene: TRBV30; CDR3 protein: AWMVGEETQY
V gene: TRBV12-3/TRBV12-4; CDR3 protein: ASSLGRSSYNEQF
V gene: TRBV4-1; CDR3 protein: ASSGRDRGAKETQY